The following is a TCR beta chain sequence with its context. This record belongs to a study of blood T cell repertoires in COVID-19. As for the study in general: Both acute and convalescent COVID-19 samples were obtained from the United States, Italy and Spain. T cells, B-cell-depleted T cells, or PBMCs provided the cDNA or gDNA that served as material.

Methods used by the authors: Scientists estimated how many nucleated cells there were by amplifying reference gene primers. Here immunoSEQ multiplex PCR was the method, and the copy in TCRdb shows in-frame clones only, minus some. From that table come the V and J calls and clone size; the DNA was used to work out D and trimming. Of about 210,000 clones detected, about 83% appear once; the ten largest clones hold roughly 8.8%. Germline CDR1 reads SGHDN; CDR2 reads FVKESK. The CDR3 loop spans 19 amino acids. V lost 0 bases, J lost 7 bases, and 19 bases stayed unmatched. Sequencing input: peripheral blood. The chain joins TRBV14 to TRBJ2-7; 9 positions match TRBD2. This clonotype was sampled from a woman between 50 and 59 years old with acute or convalescent COVID-19. The CDR3 reads CASSQDHNFFAGGPEEQYF. The CDR3 DNA is TGTGCCAGCAGCCAAGATCACAACTTTTTTGCGGGAGGGCCAGAAGAGCAGTACTTC.